This is a list of T cell receptor beta chains from one sample in a study of cytomegalovirus exposure and HLA in healthy donors. Clones were read by immunoSEQ multiplex PCR, and TCRdb kept only the in-frame ones, dropping some. The table includes 150,000 to 200,000 clones, around 75% detected once. Input material: PBMCs. The source of these receptors is a woman between 45 and 60 years old in good health and CMV-seronegative. CDR3s include the opening cysteine and the closing phenylalanine or tryptophan. The D gene is left open where the match is weak. Clone sizes are given selectively: once, few, many, or a class where the clone is expanded.

j_gene	d_gene	v_gene	abundance	CDR3aa
TRBJ1-1	NA	TRBV7-9	NA	CASSRSGGTEAFF
TRBJ2-2	NA	TRBV7-9	few	CASSLTNSNGELFF
TRBJ1-5	NA	TRBV19	NA	CASQPGQLYYQPQHF
TRBJ2-4	NA	TRBV5-1	NA	CASSLLQGAKNIQYF
TRBJ2-7	NA	TRBV7-9	NA	CASSGRGSIYEQYF
TRBJ1-1	NA	TRBV7-8	NA	CASTEMGRMNTEAFF
TRBJ2-4	NA	TRBV4-1	once	CASSSGLINIQYF
TRBJ1-1	TRBD1	TRBV7-9	NA	CASSPPGTVNTEAFF
TRBJ2-3	NA	TRBV7-2	NA	CASSLANTDTQYF
TRBJ2-3	NA	TRBV9	NA	CASSSRLITDTQYF
TRBJ1-1	NA	TRBV6-5	few	CASSYSARNTEAFF
TRBJ1-6	TRBD1	TRBV7-9	NA	CASSRGTDNSPLHF
TRBJ1-5	NA	TRBV18	once	CASSPGVDQPQHF
TRBJ2-7	NA	TRBV6-6	NA	CASSYQRNDYEQYF
TRBJ2-2	NA	TRBV5-4	NA	CASSLEVRDNTGELFF
TRBJ1-3	NA	TRBV4-2	NA	CASSQDRAGNTIYF
TRBJ1-5	NA	TRBV28	NA	CASGGTDNQPRHF